This T cell receptor (beta chain) was found in a study of blood T cell repertoires in COVID-19. Turning to the study itself: Italy, Spain and the United States were the sources of the convalescent and acute COVID-19 samples. Nucleic acid was either cDNA or gDNA, and it came from T cells, B-cell-depleted T cells, or PBMCs.

The assay was immunoSEQ multiplex PCR, and TCRdb's table has in-frame clones only and misses some. The sample has 200,000 to 250,000 clones, approximately 90% seen once. Trimming took 6 bases from V and 4 from J; bases not matched to a gene: 7. The germline gives CDR1 SNHLY, CDR2 FYNNEI. CDR3 length equals 16 residues. Sequenced: peripheral blood. This TCR was sampled from a middle-aged woman with acute or convalescent COVID-19. This rearrangement joins TRBV2 to TRBJ2-3; 13 bases map to TRBD2. CDR3 bases: TGTGCCAGCAGCTTCGGACTAGCGGGGGAGTCAGATACGCAGTATTTT. Translating it yields CASSFGLAGESDTQYF.